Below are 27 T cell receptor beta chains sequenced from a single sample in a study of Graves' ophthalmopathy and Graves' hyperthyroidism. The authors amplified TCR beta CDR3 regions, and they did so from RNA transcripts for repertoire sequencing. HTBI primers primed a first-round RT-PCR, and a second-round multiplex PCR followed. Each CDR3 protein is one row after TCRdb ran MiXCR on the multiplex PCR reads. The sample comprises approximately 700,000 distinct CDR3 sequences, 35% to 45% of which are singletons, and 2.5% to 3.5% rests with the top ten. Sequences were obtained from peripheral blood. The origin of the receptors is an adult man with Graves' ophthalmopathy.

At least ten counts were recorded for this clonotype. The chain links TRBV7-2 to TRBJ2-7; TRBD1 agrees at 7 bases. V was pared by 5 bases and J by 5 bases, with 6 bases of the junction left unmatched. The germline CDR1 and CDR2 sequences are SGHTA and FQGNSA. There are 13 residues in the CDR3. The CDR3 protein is CASSIGQEDEQYF. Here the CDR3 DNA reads TGTGCCAGCAGCATAGGACAGGAGGACGAGCAGTACTTC.

CDR3 in DNA: TGCAGTGCTAGAGCAATGAGACAGGGGATCACCGGGGAGCTGTTTTTT. Residues: CSARAMRQGITGELFF. The chain joins TRBV20-1 to TRBJ2-2; 8 nucleotides align to TRBD1. The V gene end was trimmed by 1 base and the J gene end by 4 bases; junction bases not matched to a gene: 8. This CDR3 has 16 amino acids. Germline assignment: CDR1 DFQATT and CDR2 SNEGSKA (reference sequence).

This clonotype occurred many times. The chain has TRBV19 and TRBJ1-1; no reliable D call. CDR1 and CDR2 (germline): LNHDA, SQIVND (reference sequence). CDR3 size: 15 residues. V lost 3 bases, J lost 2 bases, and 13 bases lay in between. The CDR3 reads CASSMSRLRNTEAFF. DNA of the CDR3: TGTGCCAGTAGTATGTCAAGGCTTCGTAACACTGAAGCTTTCTTT.

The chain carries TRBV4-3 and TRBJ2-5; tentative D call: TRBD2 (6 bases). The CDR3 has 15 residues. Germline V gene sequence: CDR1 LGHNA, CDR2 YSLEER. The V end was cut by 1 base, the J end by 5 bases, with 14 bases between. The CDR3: CASSQGWGDPETQYF. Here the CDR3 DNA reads TGCGCCAGCAGCCAAGGGTGGGGGGATCCCGAGACCCAGTACTTC.

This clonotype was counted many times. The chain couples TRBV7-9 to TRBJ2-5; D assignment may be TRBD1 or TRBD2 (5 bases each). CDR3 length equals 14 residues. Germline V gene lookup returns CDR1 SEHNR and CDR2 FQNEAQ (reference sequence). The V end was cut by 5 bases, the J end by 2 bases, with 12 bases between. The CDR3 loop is CASSPREGQETQYF. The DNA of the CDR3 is TGTGCCAGCAGCCCAAGAGAGGGGCAAGAGACCCAGTACTTC.

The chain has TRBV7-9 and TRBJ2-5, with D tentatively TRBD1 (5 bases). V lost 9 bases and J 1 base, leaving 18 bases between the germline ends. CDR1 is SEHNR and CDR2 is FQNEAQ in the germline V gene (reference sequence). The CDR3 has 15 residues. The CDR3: CASGSGQGPQETQYF. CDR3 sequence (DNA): TGTGCCAGTGGCTCTGGGCAGGGTCCCCAAGAGACCCAGTACTTC.

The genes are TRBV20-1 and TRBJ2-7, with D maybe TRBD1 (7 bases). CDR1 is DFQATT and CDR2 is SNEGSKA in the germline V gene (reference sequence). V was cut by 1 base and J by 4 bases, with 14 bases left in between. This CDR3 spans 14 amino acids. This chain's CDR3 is CSARVTGRFYEQYF. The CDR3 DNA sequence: TGCAGTGCTAGAGTGACAGGGAGGTTTTACGAGCAGTACTTC.

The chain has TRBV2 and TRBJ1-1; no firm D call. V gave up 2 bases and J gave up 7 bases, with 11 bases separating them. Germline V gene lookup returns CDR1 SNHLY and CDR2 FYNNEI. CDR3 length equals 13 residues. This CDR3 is CASSETAANEAFF. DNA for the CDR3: TGTGCCAGCAGTGAAACAGCGGCTAATGAAGCTTTCTTT. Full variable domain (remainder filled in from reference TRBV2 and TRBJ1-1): EPEVTQTPSHQVTQMGQEVILRCVPISNHLYFYWYRQILGQKVEFLVSFYNNEISEKSEIFDDQFSVERPDGSNFTLKIRSTKLEDSAMYFCASSETAANEAFFGQGTRLTVV.

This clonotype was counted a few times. The CDR3 coding sequence is TGTGCCAGCAGCTCGGCGGGGGGGGGTTACGCTGAAGCTTTCTTT. Translating it yields CASSSAGGGYAEAFF. V is TRBV11-2 and J is TRBJ1-1; a weak D match, TRBD1 (5 bases). This CDR3 comprises 15 residues. V lost 4 bases, J lost 6 bases, and 18 bases lay in between. Germline V CDR1 and CDR2: SGHAT, FQNNGV.

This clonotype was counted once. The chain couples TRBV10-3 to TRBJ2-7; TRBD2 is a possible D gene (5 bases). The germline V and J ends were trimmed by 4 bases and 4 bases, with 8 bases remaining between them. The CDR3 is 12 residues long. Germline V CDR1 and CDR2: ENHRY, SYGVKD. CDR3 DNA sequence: TGTGCCATCAGTGCGCGGGTATACGAGCAGTACTTC. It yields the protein CAISARVYEQYF.

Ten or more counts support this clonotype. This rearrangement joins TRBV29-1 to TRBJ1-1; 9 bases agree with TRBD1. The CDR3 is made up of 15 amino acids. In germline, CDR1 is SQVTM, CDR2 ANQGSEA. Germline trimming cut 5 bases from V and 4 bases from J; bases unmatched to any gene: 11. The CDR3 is CSVTGGPTRITEAFF. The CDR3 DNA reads TGCAGCGTTACAGGGGGCCCAACTCGTATCACTGAAGCTTTCTTT.

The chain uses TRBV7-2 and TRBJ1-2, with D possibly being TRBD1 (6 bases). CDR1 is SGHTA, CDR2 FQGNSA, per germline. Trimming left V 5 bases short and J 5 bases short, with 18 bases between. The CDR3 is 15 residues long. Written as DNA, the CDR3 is TGTGCCAGCAGCCCAGAAGAACAGGGATCATATGGCTACACCTTC. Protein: CASSPEEQGSYGYTF. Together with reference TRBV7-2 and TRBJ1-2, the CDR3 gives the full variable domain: GAGVSQSPSNKVTEKGKDVELRCDPISGHTALYWYRQSLGQGLEFLIYFQGNSAPDKSGLPSDRFSAERTGGSVSTLTIQRTQQEDSAVYLCASSPEEQGSYGYTFGSGTRLTVV.

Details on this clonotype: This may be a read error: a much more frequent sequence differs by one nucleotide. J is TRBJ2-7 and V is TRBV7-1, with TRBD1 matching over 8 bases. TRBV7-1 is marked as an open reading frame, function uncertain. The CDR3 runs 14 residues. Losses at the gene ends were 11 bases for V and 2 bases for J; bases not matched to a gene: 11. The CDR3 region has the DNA TGTGCCGGCATGAGGACAGGGAAGCCCTACGAGCAGTACTTC. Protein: CAGMRTGKPYEQYF.

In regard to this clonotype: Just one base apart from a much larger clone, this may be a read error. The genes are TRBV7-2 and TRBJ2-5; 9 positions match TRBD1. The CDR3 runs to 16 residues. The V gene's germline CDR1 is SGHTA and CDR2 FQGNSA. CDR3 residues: CASSLAPGTGQETRYF. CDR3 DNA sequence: TGTGCCAGCAGCTTAGCCCCCGGGACAGGGCAAGAGACCCGGTACTTC.

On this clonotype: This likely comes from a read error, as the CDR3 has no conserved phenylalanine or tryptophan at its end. The CDR3 DNA reads as TGCGCCAGCAGTGATAGCAGGGTTATTCATGGCTACACCTTA. Protein sequence: CASSDSRVIHGYTL. This sequence joins TRBV10-2 and TRBJ1-2; maybe TRBD1 (5 bases). Trimming stripped 3 bases from V and 6 bases from J, with 14 bases between. Germline lookup yields CDR1 WSHSY and CDR2 SAAADI. This CDR3 region has 14 residues.

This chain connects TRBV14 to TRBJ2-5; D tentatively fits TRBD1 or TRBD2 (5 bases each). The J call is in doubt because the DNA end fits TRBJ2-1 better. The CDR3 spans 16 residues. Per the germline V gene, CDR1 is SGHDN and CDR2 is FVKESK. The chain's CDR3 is CASSQAPGRNTNEQFF. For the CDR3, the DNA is TGTGCCAGCAGCCAGGCCCCGGGACGGAACACTAATGAGCAGTTCTTC.

The DNA of the CDR3 is TGTGCCAGCAGTTTACCCGGGACAGACGGCTACACCTTC. Translation: CASSLPGTDGYTF. This chain links TRBV25-1 with TRBJ1-2; the match to TRBD1 covers 7 bases. The CDR3 sequence is 13 residues long. Germline V gene data show CDR1 as MGHDK and CDR2 as SYGVNS. The V segment lost 5 bases and the J segment 8 bases; nucleotides outside the gene matches: 8.

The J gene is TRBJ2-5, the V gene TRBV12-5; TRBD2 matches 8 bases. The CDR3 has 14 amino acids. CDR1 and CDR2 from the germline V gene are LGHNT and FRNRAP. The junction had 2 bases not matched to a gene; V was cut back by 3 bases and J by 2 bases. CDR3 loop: CASGFRGGQETQYF. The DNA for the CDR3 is TGTGCTAGTGGTTTCCGGGGGGGACAAGAGACCCAGTACTTC.

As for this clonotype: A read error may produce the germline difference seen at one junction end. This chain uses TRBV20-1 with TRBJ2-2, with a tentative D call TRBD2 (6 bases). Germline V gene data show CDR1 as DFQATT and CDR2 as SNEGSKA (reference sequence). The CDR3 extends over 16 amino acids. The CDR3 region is CSARAVSGVLTGELFF. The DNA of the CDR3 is TGCAGTGCCAGAGCGGTATCGGGGGTGCTTACCGGGGAGCTGTTTTTT.

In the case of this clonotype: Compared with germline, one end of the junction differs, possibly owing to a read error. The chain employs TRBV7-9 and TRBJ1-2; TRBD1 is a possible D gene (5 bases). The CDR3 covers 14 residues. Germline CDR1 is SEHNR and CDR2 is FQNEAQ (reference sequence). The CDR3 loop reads CASGVGRNNYGYTF. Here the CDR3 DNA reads TGTGCCAGCGGCGTGGGACGGAATAACTATGGCTATACCTTC.

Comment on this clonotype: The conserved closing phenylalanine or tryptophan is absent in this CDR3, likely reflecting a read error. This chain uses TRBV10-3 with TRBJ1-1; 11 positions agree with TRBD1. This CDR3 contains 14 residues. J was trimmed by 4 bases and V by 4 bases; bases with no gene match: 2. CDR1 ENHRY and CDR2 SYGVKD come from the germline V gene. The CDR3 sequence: CAISAGTGGTEAFL. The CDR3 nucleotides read TGTGCCATCAGTGCCGGGACAGGGGGCACTGAAGCTTTCCTT.

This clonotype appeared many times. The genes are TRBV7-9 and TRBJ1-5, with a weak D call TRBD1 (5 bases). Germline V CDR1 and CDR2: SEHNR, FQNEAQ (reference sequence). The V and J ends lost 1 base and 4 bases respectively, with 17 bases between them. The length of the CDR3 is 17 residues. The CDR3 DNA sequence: TGTGCCAGCAGCTTAGACGGTGGGGCAGGGAGAAATCAGCCCCAGCATTTT. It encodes CASSLDGGAGRNQPQHF.

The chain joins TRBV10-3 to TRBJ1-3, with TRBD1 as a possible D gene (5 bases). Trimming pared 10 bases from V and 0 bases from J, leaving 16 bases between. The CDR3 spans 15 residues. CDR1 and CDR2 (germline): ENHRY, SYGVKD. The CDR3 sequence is CATLGQGVSGNTIYF. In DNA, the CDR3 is TGTGCCACCCTGGGGCAGGGAGTCTCTGGAAACACCATATATTTT.

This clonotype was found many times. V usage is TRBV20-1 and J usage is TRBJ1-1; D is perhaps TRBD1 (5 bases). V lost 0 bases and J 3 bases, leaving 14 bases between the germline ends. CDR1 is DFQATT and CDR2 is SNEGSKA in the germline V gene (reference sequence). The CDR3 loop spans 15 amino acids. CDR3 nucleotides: TGCAGTGCTAGAGATCTCCGGGGCCTCGACACTGAAGCTTTCTTT. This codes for CSARDLRGLDTEAFF.

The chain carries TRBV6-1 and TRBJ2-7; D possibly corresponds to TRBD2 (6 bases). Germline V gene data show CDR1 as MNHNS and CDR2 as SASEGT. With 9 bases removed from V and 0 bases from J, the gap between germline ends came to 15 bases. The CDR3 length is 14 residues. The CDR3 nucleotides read TGTGCCAGTGTATCCCGGGACTTCTCCTACGAGCAGTACTTC. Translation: CASVSRDFSYEQYF.

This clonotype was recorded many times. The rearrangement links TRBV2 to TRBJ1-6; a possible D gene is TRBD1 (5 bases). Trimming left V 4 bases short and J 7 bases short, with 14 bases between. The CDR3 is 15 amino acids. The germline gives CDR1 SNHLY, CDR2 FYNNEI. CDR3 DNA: TGTGCCAGCAGTGGGGGGATGGGGCCCAATTCACCCCTCCACTTT. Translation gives CASSGGMGPNSPLHF.

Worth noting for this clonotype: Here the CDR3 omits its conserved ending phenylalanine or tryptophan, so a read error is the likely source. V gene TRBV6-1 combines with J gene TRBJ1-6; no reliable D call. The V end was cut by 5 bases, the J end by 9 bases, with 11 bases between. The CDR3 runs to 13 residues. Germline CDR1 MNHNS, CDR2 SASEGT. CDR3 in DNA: TGTGCCAGCAGTTCTATAGCGGGTTCACCCCTCCACCTT. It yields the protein CASSSIAGSPLHL.